The 25 T cell receptor beta chains below come from one sample, sequenced in a study of blood T cell repertoires in COVID-19. Assay used: immunoSEQ multiplex PCR; TCRdb lists only in-frame clones, some missing. The table shows about 110,000 clones, with around 80% occurring only once. The sequenced sample was peripheral blood. These receptors all come from a woman aged 60-75 years with acute or convalescent COVID-19.

V is TRBV6-5 and J is TRBJ1-2; D call uncertain. Looked up from germline, CDR1 is MNHEY and CDR2 is SVGAGI. V was shortened by 5 bases and J by 4 bases, with 11 bases between the two germline ends. This CDR3 comprises 13 residues. Here the CDR3 DNA reads TGTGCCAGCAGTCGCTCAGAAATCTATGGCTACACCTTC. Encoded protein: CASSRSEIYGYTF.

This clone was counted only a few times. This chain joins TRBV19 and TRBJ1-5; 7 bases are shared with TRBD1. Germline V lookup: CDR1 LNHDA, CDR2 SQIVND (reference sequence). Trimming cost V 1 base and J 4 bases; bases outside gene matches: 4. The CDR3 is made up of 15 amino acids. DNA for the CDR3: TGTGCCAGTAGTATAGGAGGACAGGCTAATCAGCCCCAGCATTTT. Protein: CASSIGGQANQPQHF. Together with reference TRBV19 and TRBJ1-5, the CDR3 gives the full variable domain: DGGITQSPKYLFRKEGQNVTLSCEQNLNHDAMYWYRQDPGQGLRLIYYSQIVNDFQKGDIAEGYSVSREKKESFPLTVTSAQKNPTAFYLCASSIGGQANQPQHFGDGTRLSIL.

The chain combines TRBV18 with TRBJ1-2; D possibly corresponds to TRBD1 (5 bases). V lost 2 bases and J lost 3, with 13 bases in between. CDR1 KGHSH and CDR2 LQKENI come from the germline V gene. The CDR3 has 15 amino acids. The CDR3 is CASSPSGKKDYGYTF. CDR3 nucleotide sequence: TGTGCCAGCTCACCATCAGGGAAGAAAGACTATGGCTACACCTTC.

The chain is built from TRBV7-8 and TRBJ1-5; D is perhaps TRBD1 (6 bases). Per the germline V gene, CDR1 is SGHVS and CDR2 is FQNEAQ. V shed 5 bases and J shed 4 bases, with 9 bases lying between them. The CDR3 runs 13 residues. CDR3 amino acids: CASSEDRNQPQHF. The DNA of the CDR3 is TGTGCCAGCAGCGAGGACAGAAATCAGCCCCAGCATTTT.

The rearrangement links TRBV6-6 to TRBJ1-2, with 9 bases fitting TRBD1. The junction had 9 bases not matched to a gene; V was cut back by 7 bases and J by 3 bases. CDR1 and CDR2 from the germline V gene are MNHNY and SVGAGI (reference sequence). This CDR3 comprises 15 residues. The CDR3 protein is CASIGQGKGYYGYTF. CDR3 sequence (DNA): TGTGCCAGCATTGGACAGGGGAAGGGTTACTATGGCTACACCTTC.

J is TRBJ2-5 and V is TRBV3-1 (or the pseudogene TRBV3-2); the match to TRBD1 covers 9 bases. V dropped 1 base and J dropped 5; count of bases not matched to a gene: 8. Germline CDR1 and CDR2: LGHDT and YNNKEL (reference sequence). CDR3 size: 16 residues. The CDR3 DNA follows: TGTGCCAGCAGCCAAGCTGCCGGGACAGGGAGGGAGACCCAGTACTTC. This codes for CASSQAAGTGRETQYF.

The V call is TRBV28, the J call TRBJ2-2; a possible D gene is TRBD2 (6 bases). CDR1 MDHEN and CDR2 SYDVKM come from the germline V gene. Trimming left V 6 bases short and J 4 bases short, with 6 bases between. The CDR3 covers 12 residues. CDR3 protein: CASRGGTGELFF. The CDR3 DNA reads as TGTGCCAGCAGGGGAGGCACCGGGGAGCTGTTTTTT.

The chain recombines TRBV10-3 with TRBJ1-2; TRBD1 might be the D (6 bases). The V end was cut by 6 bases, the J end by 0 bases, with 8 bases between. Germline V gene sequence: CDR1 ENHRY, CDR2 SYGVKD. CDR3 length: 13 amino acids. CDR3 residues: CAIRRQANYGYTF. CDR3 bases: TGTGCCATCAGGAGACAGGCTAACTATGGCTACACCTTC.

This clone is a singleton in its sample. The chain joins TRBV4-2 to TRBJ1-4; D call uncertain. Per the germline V gene, CDR1 is LGHNA and CDR2 is YNFKEQ. V lost 0 bases and J 0 bases, leaving 20 bases between the germline ends. This CDR3 spans 20 amino acids. The DNA for the CDR3 is TGTGCCAGCAGCCAAGACCCTCTCCCGGGGAGTGGTGCAACTAATGAAAAACTGTTTTTT. It translates to CASSQDPLPGSGATNEKLFF.

The chain links TRBV6-6 to TRBJ2-2; D is undetermined. CDR1 is MNHNY and CDR2 is SVGAGI in the germline V gene (reference sequence). Trimming took 10 bases from V and 3 from J, leaving 12 bases between them. The CDR3 covers 13 residues. The CDR3 DNA reads TGTGCCACCGAGCCGAGGCACACCGGGGAGCTGTTTTTT. Translation gives CATEPRHTGELFF.

The chain couples TRBV7-6 to TRBJ2-5, with 9 bases aligning to TRBD2. V was pared by 4 bases and J by 0 bases, with 0 bases of the junction left unmatched. The CDR3 length is 14 residues. CDR1 is SGHVS and CDR2 is FNYEAQ in the germline V gene. The CDR3 DNA reads TGTGCCAGCAGCTCTAGCGGGAACCAAGAGACCCAGTACTTC. It codes for CASSSSGNQETQYF.

The gene calls are TRBV29-1 and TRBJ2-3; TRBD2 matches at 7 bases. This CDR3 region has 14 residues. Germline lookup yields CDR1 SQVTM and CDR2 ANQGSEA. Trimming took 2 bases from V and 4 from J; bases not matched to a gene: 6. DNA of the CDR3: TGCAGCGTTGAACCTAGCGGAGCCGCAGATACGCAGTATTTT. Translating it yields CSVEPSGAADTQYF.

This clone was observed a handful of times. The rearrangement uses TRBV12-3 or TRBV12-4 and TRBJ1-3, with D hard to call. This CDR3 is built from 13 residues. Trimming pared 3 bases from V and 6 bases from J, leaving 9 bases between. The CDR3 sequence is CASSLSEVNTIYF. The CDR3, as DNA: TGTGCCAGCAGTTTGTCAGAAGTAAACACCATATATTTT.

The chain carries TRBV5-1 and TRBJ2-5, with D possibly matching TRBD2 (5 bases). The length of the CDR3 is 15 residues. V was clipped by 4 bases and J by 4 bases, with 17 bases between them. Per germline, CDR1 SGHRS and CDR2 YFSETQ. CDR3 sequence reads: CASSLAGNPIETQYF. In DNA form, the CDR3 reads TGCGCCAGCAGCCTAGCCGGGAACCCGATAGAGACCCAGTACTTC.

The CDR3 nucleotides are TGTGCCAGTAGTACCTCGGGGGGCACCGCTGAAAAACTGTTTTTT. Its translation: CASSTSGGTAEKLFF. The chain joins TRBV19 to TRBJ1-4, with D perhaps TRBD1 (6 bases). Trimming removed 4 bases from V and 7 bases from J, with 16 bases in between. The CDR3 is 15 amino acids. Germline V lookup: CDR1 LNHDA, CDR2 SQIVND (reference sequence).

The chain uses TRBV25-1 and TRBJ1-1, with D maybe TRBD1 (5 bases). Germline values: CDR1 MGHDK, CDR2 SYGVNS. There are 13 residues in the CDR3. Trimming cost V 5 bases and J 3 bases, with 10 bases left between them. The CDR3 sequence: CASSRIRDTEAFF. CDR3 coding DNA: TGTGCCAGCAGTCGAATCAGGGACACTGAAGCTTTCTTT.

The genes are TRBV2 and TRBJ2-7; 10 bases match TRBD1. Germline CDR1 reads SNHLY; CDR2 reads FYNNEI. V dropped 0 bases and J dropped 6; count of bases not matched to a gene: 17. The CDR3 covers 19 residues. CDR3 in amino acids: CASSEASSRARTGGGEQYF. The CDR3 nucleotides are TGTGCCAGCAGTGAAGCCAGCAGTCGGGCCCGGACAGGGGGAGGCGAGCAGTACTTC.

The chain carries TRBV2 and TRBJ2-3; D is unclear. Germline CDR1 and CDR2: SNHLY and FYNNEI. There are 14 residues in the CDR3. Trimming left V 6 bases short and J 7 bases short, with 17 bases between. The CDR3: CASSLTRQVNTQYF. CDR3 nucleotide sequence: TGTGCCAGCAGCCTCACCCGACAAGTAAATACGCAGTATTTT.

The V call is TRBV12-3 or TRBV12-4, the J call TRBJ2-7; no firm D call. Between the trimmed V and J ends, which lost 1 base and 1 base, there was a span of 5 bases. The CDR3 sequence is 13 residues long. The DNA of the CDR3 is TGTGCCAGCAGTTTAGGTCAGTCCTACGAGCAGTACTTC. It encodes CASSLGQSYEQYF.

V usage is TRBV5-5 and J usage is TRBJ2-1, with D maybe TRBD2 (5 bases). Looked up from germline, CDR1 is SGHKS and CDR2 is YYEKEE (reference sequence). V was shortened by 0 bases and J by 0 bases, with 7 bases between the two germline ends. The CDR3 extends over 15 amino acids. The CDR3 reads CASSLAGSSYNEQFF. CDR3 nucleotides: TGTGCCAGCAGCTTGGCGGGGAGCTCCTACAATGAGCAGTTCTTC.

The chain has TRBV28 and TRBJ2-1, with D perhaps TRBD1 (6 bases). Germline CDR1 reads MDHEN; CDR2 reads SYDVKM. V was shortened by 7 bases and J by 9 bases, with 40 bases between the two germline ends. This CDR3 region has 21 residues. The CDR3 sequence is CASTRLGQGRGMGQTDFEQFF. The DNA of the CDR3 is TGTGCCAGCACCCGTTTGGGGCAGGGGCGAGGGATGGGACAAACAGACTTTGAGCAGTTCTTC.

This clone was counted a single time. The chain uses TRBV5-1 and TRBJ2-2; possibly TRBD1 for D (6 bases). This CDR3 comprises 15 residues. Germline values: CDR1 SGHRS, CDR2 YFSETQ. V gave up 4 bases and J gave up 5 bases, with 15 bases separating them. The CDR3 is CASSMEGGQTGELFF. The CDR3 DNA is TGCGCCAGCAGCATGGAAGGGGGTCAGACCGGGGAGCTGTTTTTT. The full variable domain, its missing parts supplied by reference TRBV5-1 and TRBJ2-2, is KAGVTQTPRYLIKTRGQQVTLSCSPISGHRSVSWYQQTPGQGLQFLFEYFSETQRNKGNFPGRFSGRQFSNSRSEMNVSTLELGDSALYLCASSMEGGQTGELFFGEGSRLTVL.

This clone has a handful of counts. V is TRBV20-1 and J is TRBJ1-5; D is unresolved. Germline V lookup: CDR1 DFQATT, CDR2 SNEGSKA (reference sequence). CDR3 size: 15 residues. Trimming left V 3 bases short and J 4 bases short, with 16 bases between. The CDR3 reads CSASGWARPNQPQHF. CDR3 sequence (DNA): TGCAGTGCTAGTGGTTGGGCCAGACCAAATCAGCCCCAGCATTTT.

CDR3 sequence reads: CASSPPPTGPNYGYTF. In DNA form, the CDR3 reads TGTGCCAGCTCACCACCGCCGACAGGGCCTAACTATGGCTACACCTTC. This chain links TRBV18 with TRBJ1-2; TRBD1 aligns across 7 bases. With V trimmed by 0 bases and J by 0 bases, 4 bases remained unmatched. Germline V gene lookup returns CDR1 KGHSH and CDR2 LQKENI. CDR3 length: 16 amino acids.

As regards this clone: This specimen includes other DNA sequences encoding the same CDR3. This rearrangement joins TRBV2 to TRBJ1-1; D remains ambiguous. The V end lost 6 bases, the J end lost 5 bases, and 13 bases lay between the germline ends. The CDR3 consists of 13 residues. Germline CDR1 reads SNHLY; CDR2 reads FYNNEI. In nucleotides, the CDR3 is TGTGCCAGCAGCGCCGGGCGGGGTACTGAAGCTTTCTTT. Its translation is CASSAGRGTEAFF.